This T cell receptor beta chain was profiled in a study of response to subunit inactivated influenza vaccine. Per germline, CDR1 DFQATT and CDR2 SNEGSKA (reference sequence). V dropped 5 bases and J dropped 3 bases, with 7 bases sitting between them. CDR3 size: 11 residues. TCRdb redid the calling of the RT-PCR reads with MiXCR, one entry per CDR3 protein. The top ten clones hold roughly 11% of a sample with fewer than 800,000 distinct CDR3 sequences, approximately 14% of them seen once. The starting material was PBMCs from blood, obtained 11 to 12 days after vaccination. The chain joins TRBV20-1 to TRBJ1-2; D uncertain. The TCR sequence derives from a man aged 45-65 years who received an inactivated influenza vaccine. CDR3 region: CSAGVDYGYTF. The CDR3 region has the DNA TGCAGTGCTGGGGTTGACTATGGCTACACCTTC.